This T cell receptor beta chain was documented in a study of T cells in Graves' hyperthyroidism and ophthalmopathy. Trimming pared 5 bases from V and 5 bases from J, leaving 12 bases between. This CDR3 has 14 amino acids. CDR1 and CDR2 (germline): MNHEY, SMNVEV (reference sequence). This clonotype was found many times. The antigen is not known. Reasons for excluding patients were uncontrolled infection, other autoimmune disease, pregnancy or lactation. Orbital computed tomography and thyroid ultrasound, together with serum TRAb and thyroxine and clinical symptoms, were used for diagnoses. Preceding any ophthalmopathy symptoms, the blood sample dates from first hyperthyroidism diagnosis. Whole-study results and caveats: A 13 V-J model separated ophthalmopathy from stable hyperthyroidism.

Amplification yielded TCR beta CDR3 regions, with RNA transcripts as the source. An initial round of RT-PCR targeting the TCR CDR3 relied on the HTBI primer set. Each CDR3 protein gets one entry after TCRdb re-called the multiplex PCR reads with MiXCR. The sample has hundreds of thousands of distinct CDR3 sequences, approximately 15% seen once. This chain joins TRBV27 and TRBJ1-4; a weak D match, TRBD1 (5 bases). This TCR came from a woman aged 25 to 39 with Graves' hyperthyroidism that later progressed to Graves' ophthalmopathy. The source material was blood. The CDR3 nucleotides read TGTGCCAGCAGTCAAGGGACGCTGAATGAAAAACTGTTTTTT. Translation gives CASSQGTLNEKLFF.